Listed here are 5 T cell receptor beta chains from one sample, sequenced in a study of human T cells and chemical hapten exposure. Time point specified: patch test 2, 6 weeks after DPC sensitization. The treatment: therapeutic diphenylcyclopropenone sensitization with weekly scalp DPC. TCRdb analysed the RACE reads with MiXCR anew, one entry per CDR3 protein. The profile shows 90,000 to 110,000 distinct CDR3 sequences, approximately 8.8% of them singletons. Here the sequenced sample was whole blood, taken in connection with sensitization to the hapten diphenylcyclopropenone (DPC). All receptors come from a woman in her thirties or forties with alopecia areata. Some clones in this sample may be carry-over from other donors' samples.

The sample holds many counts of this clonotype. The V gene is TRBV11-3, the J gene TRBJ2-3; the match to TRBD1 covers 12 bases. Germline CDR1 and CDR2: SGHNT and YENEEA. This CDR3 is 15 amino acids long. V was clipped by 3 bases and J by 4 bases; unmatched bases: 2. The CDR3 loop is CASSFGTGGSDTQYF. CDR3 coding DNA: TGTGCCAGCAGCTTTGGGACAGGGGGCTCAGATACGCAGTATTTT.

This clonotype was observed a handful of times. The chain recombines TRBV2 with TRBJ2-5; 8 positions match TRBD2. V lost 8 bases and J lost 5; bases outside the gene matches: 10. Germline CDR1 SNHLY, CDR2 FYNNEI. This CDR3 has 14 amino acids. The CDR3 spells CASVKRGLFETQYF. DNA for the CDR3: TGTGCCAGCGTTAAGCGGGGGCTTTTCGAGACCCAGTACTTC.

The chain combines TRBV2 with TRBJ2-7; maybe TRBD2 (5 bases). The CDR3 is 15 amino acids. Trimming shortened V by 6 bases and J by 2 bases, and 17 bases separated the two germline ends. Germline V gene lookup returns CDR1 SNHLY and CDR2 FYNNEI. The CDR3 is CASSVEPEVPYEQYF. The CDR3 coding sequence is TGTGCCAGCAGCGTCGAGCCGGAGGTCCCCTACGAGCAGTACTTC.

The V gene is TRBV18, the J gene TRBJ2-1; D gene uncertain. Germline values: CDR1 KGHSH, CDR2 LQKENI. V lost 0 bases to trimming and J lost 2 bases, with 11 bases between them. The CDR3 length is 16 residues. CDR3: CASSPPPRDTYNEQFF. The CDR3 DNA follows: TGTGCCAGCTCACCACCGCCAAGGGATACCTACAATGAGCAGTTCTTC. The variable domain in full, completed from reference TRBV18 and TRBJ2-1, reads NAGVMQNPRHLVRRRGQEARLRCSPMKGHSHVYWYRQLPEEGLKFMVYLQKENIIDESGMPKERFSAEFPKEGPSILRIQQVVRGDSAAYFCASSPPPRDTYNEQFFGPGTRLTVL.

The rearrangement uses TRBV20-1 and TRBJ2-5; D is possibly TRBD2 (6 bases). This CDR3 is 13 amino acids long. Germline V gene lookup returns CDR1 DFQATT and CDR2 SNEGSKA (reference sequence). The V end was cut by 1 base, the J end by 5 bases, with 11 bases between. The CDR3 sequence is CSARGGGRETQYF. The CDR3 DNA sequence: TGCAGTGCTAGAGGGGGAGGCCGCGAGACCCAGTACTTC.